This TCR beta chain appears in the sequencing data of a study (dated by TCRdb to about 2016). Library generation was performed with RT-PCR. The sequencer listed for this sample is Illumina MiSeq. TCRdb reanalyzed the raw reads on its own, using fastp at Q25 for trimming and MiXCR for clone calling, and kept in-frame beta chains. Every distinct CDR3 protein forms one entry, paired with its most common genes and DNA. The sample table lists fewer than 800,000 distinct CDR3 sequences, approximately 15% of them with a count of one. Roughly 4% of the sample goes to the ten largest clones. This clonotype has a count of ten or more. Its antigen is not yet known. The sample holds no much larger clone one base away, and base qualities are not on file. There are 14 amino acids in the CDR3, from cysteine to phenylalanine inclusive. Only the CDR3 DNA is retained, 42 bases long and in frame from the first base. The germline V and J ends show losses of 2 bases and 3 bases respectively, and no gene match explains 4 bases of the junction. Looking up the germline V gene (reference sequence) yields CDR1 DFQATT and CDR2 SNEGSKA.

Sequenced sample: memory CD4+ T cells from blood. The clonotype comes from a female donor in good health, serving as a healthy control. The sequence joins TRBV20-1 to TRBJ2-7, with TRBD1 matching 10 junction bases. The CDR3 amino acid sequence is: CSARSDRGDYEQYF. The nucleotide sequence is given as TGCAGTGCTAGATCGGACAGGGGGGACTACGAGCAGTACTTC.